A single TCR beta chain is shown here with its context. This CDR3 contains 14 residues. The germline gives CDR1 SGHTA, CDR2 FQGNSA. Trimming took off 5 bases at V and 4 bases at J, with 15 bases between the two ends. This sample was taken from a study of blood T cell repertoires in COVID-19. In the original processing: Amplification with reference gene primers provided the estimates of nucleated cell counts. Assay: immunoSEQ multiplex PCR; the TCRdb copy retains only in-frame clones and omits some. D and trimming were read from the DNA, whereas the V and J calls and clone size are those reported in that table. The sample holds around 170,000 clones, roughly nine tenths seen once.

This receptor was obtained from a man aged 18-30 years who had recovered from COVID-19. The chain carries TRBV7-2 and TRBJ2-7; TRBD2 might be the D (5 bases). Sample: peripheral blood. This chain's CDR3 is CASSPAGTGYEQYF. In DNA, the CDR3 is TGTGCCAGCAGCCCAGCAGGCACGGGGTACGAGCAGTACTTC.